Following are 14 T cell receptor beta chains from one sample sequenced in a study of type 1 and type 2 diabetes patients (TCRdb year 2016). Sequencer: Illumina MiSeq. Genomic DNA from sorted T cell subsets served as template for TCRbeta CDR3 amplification. The TCRbeta CDR3 region was amplified by multiplex PCR using 30 forward and 13 reverse primers. The public reads were run again by TCRdb, first through fastp at Q25 and then through MiXCR, and only productive beta chains were kept. Rows with one shared CDR3 protein collapse into an entry with the most common genes and DNA. The sample table records more than 250,000 distinct CDR3 sequences; 40% to 50% of these occur just once. The ten largest clones take up roughly 15% of the sample. Sequenced material: peripheral blood mononuclear cells (PBMCs). The receptors here all came from a man younger than 30 with type 2 diabetes.

This clonotype was found a few times. This chain connects TRBV6-1 to TRBJ2-5; no firm D call. Germline V lookup: CDR1 MNHNS, CDR2 SASEGT. This CDR3 region has 12 residues. Trimming pared 7 bases from V and 2 bases from J, leaving 8 bases between. CDR3 loop: CASTPFQETQYF. In DNA, the CDR3 is TGTGCCAGCACCCCATTTCAAGAGACCCAGTACTTC.

The J gene is TRBJ1-1, the V gene TRBV6-6, with D perhaps TRBD1 (5 bases). The CDR3 is made up of 14 amino acids. Trimming removed 6 bases at V and 4 bases at J, with 15 bases between. CDR1 MNHNY and CDR2 SVGAGI come from the germline V gene (reference sequence). The CDR3 loop reads CASSVAAGGTEAFF. For the CDR3, the DNA is TGTGCCAGCAGCGTAGCGGCGGGGGGCACTGAAGCTTTCTTT.

This clonotype was seen many times. V usage is TRBV25-1 and J usage is TRBJ2-5, with D maybe TRBD1 (5 bases). V shed 7 bases and J shed 4 bases, with 16 bases lying between them. The CDR3 has 14 amino acids. Germline V lookup: CDR1 MGHDK, CDR2 SYGVNS. As DNA, the CDR3 is TGTGCCAGCAAGGTAGCAGGGCCCCCAGAGACCCAGTACTTC. The encoded protein is CASKVAGPPETQYF.

This clonotype was seen more than once but under ten times. The chain joins TRBV6-1 to TRBJ2-7, with 9 bases matching TRBD1. The germline V gene encodes CDR1 MNHNS and CDR2 SASEGT. V lost 3 bases, J lost 2 bases, and 2 bases stayed unmatched. The CDR3 consists of 14 residues. CDR3 DNA sequence: TGTGCCAGCAGTGAGACAGGGGGGACCTACGAGCAGTACTTC. It is translated as CASSETGGTYEQYF.

The V call is TRBV6-2 or TRBV6-3, the J call TRBJ2-7; D ambiguous. With 8 bases removed from V and 6 bases from J, the gap between germline ends came to 17 bases. Per germline, CDR1 MNHEY and CDR2 SVGEGT. CDR3 length: 13 amino acids. The DNA for the CDR3 is TGTGCCAGCTCCCCGAGGCTTTTCGCCGAGCAGTACTTC. This gives the protein CASSPRLFAEQYF.

This sequence joins TRBV20-1 and TRBJ1-5, with D unresolved. Germline CDR1 reads DFQATT; CDR2 reads SNEGSKA (reference sequence). The germline V and J ends were trimmed by 5 bases and 0 bases, with 8 bases remaining between them. This CDR3 region has 13 residues. The CDR3 sequence: CSAQDPSNQPQHF. In DNA, the CDR3 is TGCAGTGCTCAGGACCCTAGCAATCAGCCCCAGCATTTT.

This chain connects TRBV7-9 to TRBJ1-4; D gene ambiguous. This CDR3 is 16 amino acids long. Trimming removed 2 bases from V and 0 bases from J, with 10 bases in between. CDR1 is SEHNR, CDR2 FQNEAQ, per germline (reference sequence). Here the CDR3 DNA reads TGTGCCAGCAGCTTACGGCAGGACGCAACTAATGAAAAACTGTTTTTT. Amino acid sequence: CASSLRQDATNEKLFF.

The chain has TRBV4-1 and TRBJ2-1; 9 bases are shared with TRBD2. V lost 3 bases, J lost 8 bases, and 11 bases stayed unmatched. Germline V gives CDR1 MGHRA, CDR2 YSYEKL. This CDR3 contains 16 residues. The CDR3 spells CASSHRMGLAGYEQFF. The CDR3 bases are TGCGCCAGCAGCCATCGTATGGGGCTAGCGGGATATGAGCAGTTCTTC.

The CDR3 spells CASKSLTSGIDEQFF. For the CDR3, the DNA is TGTGCCAGCAAGAGTCTCACTAGCGGGATCGATGAGCAGTTCTTC. The chain is built from TRBV2 and TRBJ2-1; 10 bases map to TRBD2. CDR3 length: 15 residues. Trimming cost V 7 bases and J 8 bases; bases outside gene matches: 11. CDR1 is SNHLY and CDR2 is FYNNEI in the germline V gene.

This clonotype turned up a few times. This chain uses TRBV24-1 with TRBJ1-2; no definite D call. The germline CDR1 and CDR2 sequences are KGHDR and SFDVKD. V was clipped by 4 bases and J by 4 bases, with 15 bases between them. The CDR3 has 15 residues. The chain's CDR3 is CATSDSRSEFYGYTF. As DNA, the CDR3 is TGTGCCACCAGTGACTCCCGGAGTGAGTTCTATGGCTACACCTTC.

Here the CDR3 reads CASSYSGTGKTYEQYF. CDR3 in DNA: TGTGCCAGCAGCTACTCCGGGACAGGGAAAACCTACGAGCAGTACTTC. The chain uses TRBV7-3 and TRBJ2-7, with 9 bases that match TRBD1. The trim removed 4 bases at V and 2 bases at J, leaving 9 bases unmatched. Germline lookup yields CDR1 SGHTA and CDR2 FQGTGA. The CDR3 is made up of 16 amino acids.

This clonotype was observed a handful of times. J is TRBJ1-1 and V is TRBV24-1; 9 bases align to TRBD1. From germline, CDR1 is KGHDR and CDR2 SFDVKD. This CDR3 has 14 amino acids. V lost 9 bases and J lost 4; bases outside the gene matches: 8. The CDR3 nucleotides are TGTGCCACCCGGGACAGGGAGGAGGTCACTGAAGCTTTCTTT. Protein product: CATRDREEVTEAFF.

This clonotype appeared a single time. This chain links TRBV30 with TRBJ1-6; D remains unclear. CDR1 is GTSNPN, CDR2 SVGIG, per germline (reference sequence). This CDR3 region has 16 residues. The V and J ends lost 0 bases and 1 base respectively, with 10 bases between them. The CDR3 reads CAWSVLGRSYNSPLHF. The DNA of the CDR3 is TGTGCCTGGAGTGTACTCGGACGGTCCTATAATTCACCCCTCCACTTT.

This clonotype was seen a few times. This chain joins TRBV2 and TRBJ2-3; 8 positions agree with TRBD2. Germline V gives CDR1 SNHLY, CDR2 FYNNEI. The CDR3 contains 15 residues. The trim removed 7 bases at V and 0 bases at J, leaving 6 bases unmatched. The CDR3 bases are TGTGCCAGCATAGGAGCGGGGGCCAGCACAGATACGCAGTATTTT. It translates to CASIGAGASTDTQYF.